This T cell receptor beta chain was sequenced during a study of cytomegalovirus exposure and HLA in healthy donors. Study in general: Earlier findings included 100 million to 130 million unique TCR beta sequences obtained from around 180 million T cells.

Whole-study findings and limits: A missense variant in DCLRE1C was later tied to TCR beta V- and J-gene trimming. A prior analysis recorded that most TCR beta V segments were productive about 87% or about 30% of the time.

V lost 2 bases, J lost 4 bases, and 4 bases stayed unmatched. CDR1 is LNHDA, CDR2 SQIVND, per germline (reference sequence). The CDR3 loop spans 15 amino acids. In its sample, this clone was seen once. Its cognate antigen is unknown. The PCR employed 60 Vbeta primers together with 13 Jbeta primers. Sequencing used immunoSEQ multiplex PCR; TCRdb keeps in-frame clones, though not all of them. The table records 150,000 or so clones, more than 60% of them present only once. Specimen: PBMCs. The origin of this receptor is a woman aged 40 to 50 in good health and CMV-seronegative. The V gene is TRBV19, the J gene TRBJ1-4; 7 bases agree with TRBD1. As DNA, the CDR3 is TGTGCCAGTAGTATACCTGGACAGGTTAATGAAAAACTGTTTTTT. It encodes CASSIPGQVNEKLFF.